This entry lists 13 T cell receptor beta chains sequenced from one sample in a study of blood T cell repertoires in COVID-19 (dated by TCRdb to 2020 to 2022). The protocol used for the library was the immunoSEQ multiplex PCR assay. The clones in this table, taken by TCRdb from immuneACCESS, are in-frame only. Not every clone is retained; where verified, under half of the shortfall comes from an unresolved V gene, and the cause of the rest is unknown. In this sample the table shows around 140,000 clones, over 60% of which occur a single time. The ten largest clones take up about 2.9% of the sample. Sequencing was done on a sample of PBMCs or T cells enriched from blood (not recorded which). Source of these receptors: a woman between 50 and 59 years old who had recovered from COVID-19.

V is TRBV19 and J is TRBJ1-2; D remains ambiguous. CDR1 and CDR2 from the germline V gene are LNHDA and SQIVND (reference sequence). This CDR3 contains 13 residues. Trimming cost V 4 bases and J 8 bases, with 14 bases left between them. Here the CDR3 reads CASSTPRNGGYTF. Here the CDR3 DNA reads TGTGCCAGTAGTACCCCCCGGAACGGGGGCTACACCTTC.

This chain joins TRBV9 and TRBJ1-1; D may be TRBD1 (6 bases). Germline values: CDR1 SGDLS, CDR2 YYNGEE. This CDR3 comprises 17 residues. Trimming cost V 3 bases and J 1 base, with 19 bases left between them. The CDR3, as DNA: TGTGCCAGCAGCGCCCGGGGACCCGGGACAAAGAACACTGAAGCTTTCTTT. Translating gives CASSARGPGTKNTEAFF. The entire variable domain, with the rest obtained from reference TRBV9 and TRBJ1-1, is as follows: DSGVTQTPKHLITATGQRVTLRCSPRSGDLSVYWYQQSLDQGLQFLIQYYNGEERAKGNILERFSAQQFPDLHSELNLSSLELGDSALYFCASSARGPGTKNTEAFFGQGTRLTVV.

The rearrangement joins TRBV9 to TRBJ1-6; 9 positions agree with TRBD1. CDR1 is SGDLS and CDR2 is YYNGEE in the germline V gene. The CDR3 totals 15 residues. J was trimmed by 7 bases and V by 0 bases; bases with no gene match: 2. The CDR3 loop reads CASSVEGTGNSPLHF. The CDR3 DNA reads as TGTGCCAGCAGCGTAGAAGGGACAGGGAATTCACCCCTCCACTTT.

V and J are TRBV6-5 and TRBJ2-7; TRBD2 aligns across 8 bases. Germline V lookup: CDR1 MNHEY, CDR2 SVGAGI. The CDR3 covers 16 residues. V dropped 2 bases and J dropped 1; count of bases not matched to a gene: 7. The CDR3 DNA is TGTGCCAGCAGTTACGACTCGCGGGGGGTTTCCTACGAGCAGTACTTC. This codes for CASSYDSRGVSYEQYF.

In its sample, this clone was seen a few times. The gene calls are TRBV7-9 and TRBJ2-7; D remains ambiguous. This CDR3 has 12 amino acids. CDR1 and CDR2 (germline): SEHNR, FQNEAQ (reference sequence). Trimming pared 3 bases from V and 5 bases from J, leaving 8 bases between. The CDR3, as DNA: TGTGCCAGCAGCTTCAGCGCCAACGAGCAGTACTTC. Its protein is CASSFSANEQYF.

The rearrangement links TRBV12-3 or TRBV12-4 to TRBJ2-1, with D tentatively TRBD1 (6 bases). Trimming removed 2 bases from V and 6 bases from J, with 8 bases in between. This CDR3 has 13 amino acids. CDR3 protein: CASSLPQGNEQFF. CDR3 bases: TGTGCCAGCAGTTTACCACAGGGCAATGAGCAGTTCTTC.

The chain employs TRBV11-2 and TRBJ1-2, with D tentatively TRBD1 (5 bases). V lost 2 bases and J 6 bases, leaving 10 bases between the germline ends. Looked up from germline, CDR1 is SGHAT and CDR2 is FQNNGV. This CDR3 has 13 residues. CDR3 bases: TGTGCCAGCAGCTTAATAGGGGCGGATGGCTACACCTTC. It yields the protein CASSLIGADGYTF.

This sequence joins TRBV11-3 and TRBJ2-2, with 7 bases that match TRBD2. Germline V lookup: CDR1 SGHNT, CDR2 YENEEA. The V gene end was trimmed by 3 bases and the J gene end by 3 bases; junction bases not matched to a gene: 4. This CDR3 contains 15 residues. Here the CDR3 reads CASSFRGGYTGELFF. CDR3 DNA sequence: TGTGCCAGCAGCTTTCGCGGGGGTTACACCGGGGAGCTGTTTTTT.

CDR3 nucleotides: TGTGCCAGCAGTATGACAGGGGATCAGCCCCAGCATTTT. This gives the protein CASSMTGDQPQHF. V gene TRBV12-3 or TRBV12-4 combines with J gene TRBJ1-5; TRBD1 matches at 8 bases. The CDR3 runs to 13 residues. J gave up 5 bases and V 5 bases, and 2 bases lay outside the gene matches.

The V gene is TRBV19, the J gene TRBJ2-3; tentatively, D is TRBD2 (5 bases). Germline assignment: CDR1 LNHDA and CDR2 SQIVND (reference sequence). This CDR3 comprises 17 residues. V was clipped by 4 bases and J by 0 bases, with 17 bases between them. Written as DNA, the CDR3 is TGTGCCAGTAGTAGAAAGTTCCTAGCACGAAGCACAGATACGCAGTATTTT. It specifies CASSRKFLARSTDTQYF.

This chain uses TRBV14 with TRBJ2-1, with a tentative D call TRBD1 (5 bases). Germline CDR1 SGHDN, CDR2 FVKESK. This CDR3 comprises 16 residues. V gave up 0 bases and J gave up 9 bases, with 18 bases separating them. CDR3 loop: CASSQEHPAQGGEQFF. The CDR3 DNA reads as TGTGCCAGCAGCCAAGAACACCCGGCCCAGGGTGGTGAGCAGTTCTTC.

This clone has a single count. The chain carries TRBV11-3 and TRBJ2-2, with TRBD1 matching 9 bases. The length of the CDR3 is 15 residues. CDR1 is SGHNT, CDR2 YENEEA, per germline. V was pared by 4 bases and J by 6 bases, with 6 bases of the junction left unmatched. CDR3 sequence (DNA): TGTGCCAGCAGCTCCTGGACAGGGGAGGCCGGGGAGCTGTTTTTT. Its protein is CASSSWTGEAGELFF.

In regard to this clone: Germline and junction disagree at one end, which may indicate a read error. The DNA for the CDR3 is TGTGCCGGCAGCTTGCTCCAGGGTGACCAGCCCCAGCATTTT. It codes for CAGSLLQGDQPQHF. This chain joins TRBV7-8 and TRBJ1-5, with TRBD1 as a possible D gene (5 bases). Germline-derived CDR1 and CDR2 are SGHVS and FQNEAQ. The CDR3 has 14 residues.